This T cell receptor beta chain was captured by sequencing in a study of cytotoxic CD8 clonotypes in ibrutinib-treated CLL. Whole-study context: The study recorded mean values of around 250,000 productive templates and 94,082 productive rearrangements per sample.

This CDR3 comprises 16 residues. With 11 bases clipped from V and 3 bases from J, the junction kept 17 bases outside the gene matches. Germline CDR1 is SGHTA and CDR2 is FQGNSA. The assay was immunoSEQ multiplex PCR, and TCRdb's table has in-frame clones only and misses some. Of 100,000 to 150,000 clones detected, approximately 83% appear once; the ten largest clones hold under 2.5%. This clonotype originated in a human donor with chronic lymphocytic leukemia. The source material was PBMCs, sampled after 24 months of ibrutinib treatment. V usage is TRBV7-2 and J usage is TRBJ2-3; TRBD2 aligns across 7 bases. DNA for the CDR3: TGTGCCGTCCGCCACGAGAGCGGGGCCGGTACAGATACGCAGTATTTT. Encoded protein: CAVRHESGAGTDTQYF.